The source of this T cell receptor (beta chain) is a study of metastatic and nonmetastatic thyroid tumors. For the study at large: Repertoire comparisons spanned blood and tumor or nodule tissue from malignant and benign thyroid patients. Overall study results and limits: It was reportedly found that TCR beta diversity was significantly higher in malignant thyroid tumors than in benign nodules, a difference seen in both blood and tumor samples.

Of note for this clone: No antigen is known for it.

Thyroid surgery had not been preceded by any treatment in any patient. In the authors' methods: A distant-metastasis classifier for papillary thyroid cancer was built using CDR3 differences across clinicopathological groups. TCRdb redid the clone calls on the PCR reads using MiXCR. The authors' filters were not applied to this entry. The sample has some 21,000 clones, about 25% seen once; the top ten hold 3.3%. Germline CDR1 SGHAT, CDR2 FQDESV (reference sequence). This CDR3 region has 17 residues. The V segment lost 4 bases and the J segment 5 bases; nucleotides outside the gene matches: 10. This receptor was taken from a male donor with papillary thyroid cancer or a benign thyroid nodule (not recorded which). Some clones in this sample may be carry-over from other donors' samples. The sample was blood. This rearrangement joins TRBV11-1 to TRBJ2-2; 10 nucleotides line up with TRBD1. In DNA, the CDR3 is TGTGCCAGCAGCTCCCCTCCCGGGACAGGGGTGACCGGGGAGCTGTTTTTT. Protein product: CASSSPPGTGVTGELFF. Based on the CDR3 plus reference TRBV11-1 and TRBJ2-2, the full variable domain is EAEVAQSPRYKITEKSQAVAFWCDPISGHATLYWYRQILGQGPELLVQFQDESVVDDSQLPKDRFSAERLKGVDSTLKIQPAELGDSAMYLCASSSPPGTGVTGELFFGEGSRLTVL.